The next 27 T cell receptor beta chains were all read from a single sample in a study of T cells in Graves' hyperthyroidism and ophthalmopathy. Amplification of TCR beta CDR3 regions was performed using RNA transcripts as template. Using the HTBI primer set, a first-round RT-PCR was run on the TCR CDR3. TCRdb processed the multiplex PCR reads anew with MiXCR; each CDR3 protein has one entry. The sample lists a few hundred thousand distinct CDR3 sequences; roughly 16% were seen once. Sequencing used blood. The origin of the receptors is a woman in her forties with Graves' ophthalmopathy.

This chain uses TRBV12-3 or TRBV12-4 with TRBJ2-5; D might be TRBD1 or TRBD2, each matching 5 bases. Deletions cut 1 base from V and 1 base from J, with 16 bases between. The CDR3 runs to 17 residues. The CDR3 sequence is CASSLGGYGTSQETQYF. The CDR3 DNA follows: TGTGCCAGCAGTTTAGGGGGGTATGGGACGAGCCAAGAGACCCAGTACTTC.

The gene calls are TRBV7-2 and TRBJ1-2; 12 positions match TRBD1. The CDR3 has 18 residues. Germline V gene sequence: CDR1 SGHTA, CDR2 FQGNSA. J gave up 2 bases and V 2 bases, and 9 bases lay outside the gene matches. CDR3 region: CASSLYTGTGGANYGYTF. The CDR3 bases are TGTGCCAGCAGCTTATACACCGGGACAGGGGGCGCAAACTATGGCTACACCTTC.

This clonotype showed up just a few times. The CDR3 region is CSARGTNEQFF. CDR3 nucleotide sequence: TGCAGTGCTAGGGGGACTAATGAGCAGTTCTTC. This sequence joins TRBV20-1 and TRBJ2-1; the D gene is possibly TRBD2 (6 bases). Germline CDR1 is DFQATT and CDR2 is SNEGSKA (reference sequence). The CDR3 has 11 residues. V lost 3 bases to trimming and J lost 7 bases, with 7 bases between them.

Many counts were recorded for this clonotype. The CDR3 DNA is TGTGCCAGCAGAGGGACTAGCGGGGTTCTCGGGGAGCTGTTTTTT. This translates into CASRGTSGVLGELFF. The chain is built from TRBV27 and TRBJ2-2; 13 bases match TRBD2. The CDR3 runs to 15 residues. The trim removed 6 bases at V and 7 bases at J, leaving 5 bases unmatched. The V gene's germline CDR1 is MNHEY and CDR2 SMNVEV (reference sequence).

This clonotype was seen many times. V and J are TRBV20-1 and TRBJ1-5; D not resolved. In germline, CDR1 is DFQATT, CDR2 SNEGSKA (reference sequence). The CDR3 spans 13 residues. V dropped 1 base and J dropped 0 bases, with 4 bases sitting between them. As DNA, the CDR3 is TGCAGTGCTAGAGCGCTTAGCAATCAGCCCCAGCATTTT. As protein: CSARALSNQPQHF.

This clonotype turned up a few times. CDR3 DNA sequence: TGCGCCAGCAGTGAGCGCGGGGCAGGGAATTCACCCCTCCACTTT. Encoded protein: CASSERGAGNSPLHF. The rearrangement joins TRBV10-2 to TRBJ1-6; possibly TRBD1 for D (5 bases). CDR3 length equals 15 residues. V gave up 2 bases and J gave up 7 bases, with 12 bases separating them. Germline V gene lookup returns CDR1 WSHSY and CDR2 SAAADI.

This clonotype was detected ten times or more. The rearrangement uses TRBV7-9 and TRBJ2-7; the D is unclear. V lost 1 base and J 0 bases, leaving 13 bases between the germline ends. The CDR3 contains 16 residues. Germline CDR1 is SEHNR and CDR2 is FQNEAQ (reference sequence). CDR3 nucleotides: TGTGCCAGCAGCTTAGTAGGCAGGTACAACTCCTACGAGCAGTACTTC. Protein: CASSLVGRYNSYEQYF.

On this clonotype itself: Since a much larger clone is just one base distant, this may be a read error. The chain carries TRBV11-2 and TRBJ2-1; possible D gene TRBD2, 5 bases. CDR3 length: 14 residues. Germline loops: CDR1 SGHAT, CDR2 FQNNGV. Trimming left V 6 bases short and J 2 bases short, with 11 bases between. CDR3 sequence reads: CASRATGTYNEQFF. CDR3 in DNA: TGTGCCAGCAGAGCGACGGGGACCTACAATGAGCAGTTCTTC.

The table lists this clonotype with many counts. The V and J genes are TRBV5-1 and TRBJ2-3; D not certain. Germline V gene lookup returns CDR1 SGHRS and CDR2 YFSETQ. CDR3 length equals 16 residues. Trimming shortened V by 0 bases and J by 0 bases, and 11 bases separated the two germline ends. CDR3 in DNA: TGCGCCAGCAGCTTGGCGCAGTCCTCTAGCACAGATACGCAGTATTTT. This codes for CASSLAQSSSTDTQYF.

This clonotype was seen more than once but under ten times. The gene calls are TRBV27 and TRBJ2-1; the D gene is possibly TRBD1 (5 bases). Germline values: CDR1 MNHEY, CDR2 SMNVEV (reference sequence). The CDR3 contains 12 residues. V dropped 3 bases and J dropped 9 bases, with 9 bases sitting between them. The CDR3 region is CASSFLGLEQFF. CDR3 in DNA: TGTGCCAGCAGTTTTTTGGGGCTTGAGCAGTTCTTC.

In this sample, this clonotype turned up many times. The chain uses TRBV5-1 and TRBJ2-3; the match to TRBD2 covers 12 bases. CDR1 and CDR2 from the germline V gene are SGHRS and YFSETQ. The CDR3 extends over 16 amino acids. Trimming took 3 bases from V and 9 from J; bases not matched to a gene: 11. Written as DNA, the CDR3 is TGCGCCAGCAGCTCCACTAGCGGGGGGACTCTCAGCACGCAGTATTTT. This codes for CASSSTSGGTLSTQYF. The whole variable domain, remainder taken from reference TRBV5-1 and TRBJ2-3, is KAGVTQTPRYLIKTRGQQVTLSCSPISGHRSVSWYQQTPGQGLQFLFEYFSETQRNKGNFPGRFSGRQFSNSRSEMNVSTLELGDSALYLCASSSTSGGTLSTQYFGPGTRLTVL.

This clonotype was recorded at least ten times. The chain has TRBV11-2 and TRBJ1-1; possibly TRBD1 for D (6 bases). The CDR3 runs 15 residues. Germline V gene sequence: CDR1 SGHAT, CDR2 FQNNGV. V was cut by 1 base and J by 11 bases, with 20 bases left in between. CDR3 amino acids: CASSLVLSQGHKAFF. CDR3 in DNA: TGTGCCAGCAGCTTAGTTTTGAGTCAGGGGCATAAGGCTTTCTTT.

This clonotype was seen ten or more times. The chain uses TRBV30 and TRBJ1-1; TRBD1 agrees at 9 bases. Germline V gene data show CDR1 as GTSNPN and CDR2 as SVGIG (reference sequence). There are 15 residues in the CDR3. Unmatched junction bases numbered 5, after V lost 3 bases and J lost 0 bases. The CDR3 here is CAWSGTGGLNTEAFF. The CDR3 DNA reads TGTGCCTGGAGCGGAACAGGGGGCTTGAACACTGAAGCTTTCTTT.

This clonotype has ten or more counts. CDR3 in DNA: TGCGCCAGCAGCCCAGGACAGGGGCGGAGAGAGCAGTACTTC. This sequence encodes CASSPGQGRREQYF. The chain joins TRBV5-1 to TRBJ2-7; TRBD1 aligns across 9 bases. Germline-derived CDR1 and CDR2 are SGHRS and YFSETQ. The CDR3 loop spans 14 amino acids. The ends lost 4 bases at V and 7 bases at J; junction bases unmatched: 9.

This clonotype was seen many times. The gene calls are TRBV11-2 and TRBJ2-1; the match to TRBD2 covers 7 bases. The CDR3 contains 15 residues. Germline CDR1 SGHAT, CDR2 FQNNGV. V was clipped by 0 bases and J by 10 bases; unmatched bases: 9. The CDR3 DNA is TGTGCCAGCAGCTTAGATCGGAGCGGCGGGGGAGAGCAGTTCTTC. It yields the protein CASSLDRSGGGEQFF.

This clonotype was counted at least ten times. The chain joins TRBV2 to TRBJ1-5, with TRBD1 as a possible D gene (5 bases). Germline V gene lookup returns CDR1 SNHLY and CDR2 FYNNEI. This CDR3 is built from 13 residues. Deletions cut 7 bases from V and 7 bases from J, with 14 bases between. CDR3 DNA sequence: TGTGCCAGCACCCTCGGGAGGGACCAGCCCCAGCATTTT. Residues: CASTLGRDQPQHF.

This chain uses TRBV6-1 with TRBJ2-1; TRBD2 agrees at 8 bases. Per germline, CDR1 MNHNS and CDR2 SASEGT. The CDR3 runs 18 residues. V trimming: 3 bases; J trimming: 2 bases; junction bases outside the gene matches: 12. The CDR3, as DNA: TGTGCCAGCAGTGAGTCTGGCGGCGGGGGGACCCCCTACAATGAGCAGTTCTTC. Its translation: CASSESGGGGTPYNEQFF.

This clonotype was observed at least ten times. The genes are TRBV20-1 and TRBJ2-3; TRBD1 matches 9 bases. V lost 4 bases and J lost 4; bases outside the gene matches: 9. CDR1 and CDR2 (germline): DFQATT, SNEGSKA (reference sequence). The CDR3 has 15 amino acids. The CDR3 protein is CSATRLGQGPDTQYF. DNA of the CDR3: TGCAGTGCTACCCGACTAGGACAGGGGCCAGATACGCAGTATTTT.

The chain carries TRBV6-1 and TRBJ1-1, with a tentative D call TRBD1 (5 bases). This CDR3 is built from 14 residues. Trimming left V 3 bases short and J 2 bases short, with 10 bases between. Looked up from germline, CDR1 is MNHNS and CDR2 is SASEGT. CDR3: CASSDFRGNTEAFF. In nucleotides, the CDR3 is TGTGCCAGCAGTGACTTTAGGGGCAACACTGAAGCTTTCTTT.

This chain joins TRBV20-1 and TRBJ2-3; D remains unclear. Germline V gene lookup returns CDR1 DFQATT and CDR2 SNEGSKA (reference sequence). CDR3 length equals 13 residues. V lost 0 bases and J lost 5, with 9 bases in between. The CDR3 region is CSARDFGKDTQYF. The CDR3, as DNA: TGCAGTGCTAGAGATTTTGGGAAAGATACGCAGTATTTT.

Turning to this clonotype: This may be a read error: a much more frequent sequence differs by one nucleotide. The chain recombines TRBV5-1 with TRBJ2-3, with 8 bases identical to TRBD1. The germline CDR1 and CDR2 sequences are SGHRS and YFSETQ. The CDR3 spans 16 residues. Here the CDR3 reads CACSGTTGVGTDTQYF. The CDR3 DNA reads as TGCGCCTGCAGCGGAACGACAGGGGTAGGGACAGATACGCAGTATTTT. Combining the CDR3 with reference TRBV5-1 and TRBJ2-3 gives the whole variable domain KAGVTQTPRYLIKTRGQQVTLSCSPISGHRSVSWYQQTPGQGLQFLFEYFSETQRNKGNFPGRFSGRQFSNSRSEMNVSTLELGDSALYLCACSGTTGVGTDTQYFGPGTRLTVL.

This clonotype was recorded at least ten times. This chain uses TRBV20-1 with TRBJ2-7; 12 positions agree with TRBD2. The CDR3 runs to 16 residues. CDR1 DFQATT and CDR2 SNEGSKA come from the germline V gene (reference sequence). V lost 0 bases and J lost 3; bases outside the gene matches: 6. CDR3: CSARDQTSGSLYEQYF. CDR3 DNA sequence: TGCAGTGCTAGAGACCAGACTAGCGGGAGTCTCTACGAGCAGTACTTC.

About this clonotype itself: This may arise from a read error, as a much more abundant clone is one base away. The rearrangement links TRBV7-9 to TRBJ2-1, with 9 bases aligning to TRBD1. The germline V gene encodes CDR1 SEHNR and CDR2 FQNEAQ (reference sequence). The CDR3 has 18 amino acids. The CDR3 loop reads CASILARGGTGYGNEQFF. In nucleotides, the CDR3 is TGTGCCAGCATCTTAGCGAGAGGAGGGACAGGGTACGGCAATGAGCAGTTCTTC.

A few counts support this clonotype. The gene calls are TRBV27 and TRBJ1-1; D unresolved. Trimming took off 4 bases at V and 6 bases at J, with 18 bases between the two ends. CDR1 and CDR2 from the germline V gene are MNHEY and SMNVEV (reference sequence). The CDR3 contains 15 residues. The CDR3 nucleotides are TGTGCCAGCAGTTCATGGGTGGGAGGGAAGGCTGAAGCTTTCTTT. It encodes CASSSWVGGKAEAFF.

This clonotype was counted many times. The gene calls are TRBV12-3 or TRBV12-4 and TRBJ2-1, with D tentatively TRBD2 (6 bases). The length of the CDR3 is 13 residues. Trimming stripped 6 bases from V and 11 bases from J, with 17 bases between. The CDR3 here is CASSGGVGNKQFF. The CDR3 coding sequence is TGTGCCAGCAGCGGCGGGGTGGGTAATAAGCAGTTCTTC.

Notes on this clonotype: A much larger clone differs by one base, so this may be a read error. The chain carries TRBV2 and TRBJ2-5; D gene uncertain. CDR3 size: 12 residues. Germline assignment: CDR1 SNHLY and CDR2 FYNNEI. The V and J ends lost 4 bases and 1 base respectively, with 4 bases between them. CDR3 bases: TGTGCCAGCAGTGGACGCCAAGAGACCCAGTACTTC. This encodes CASSGRQETQYF.

The J gene is TRBJ2-2, the V gene TRBV29-1; D is ambiguous. V lost 6 bases to trimming and J lost 3 bases, with 8 bases between them. Germline CDR1 and CDR2: SQVTM and ANQGSEA. This CDR3 has 12 amino acids. The CDR3 DNA sequence: TGCAGCGTATGCAGTGACACCGGGGAGCTGTTTTTT. This gives the protein CSVCSDTGELFF.